This TCR beta chain was documented in a study of regulatory T cells in long-lasting Graves disease. General study results and limits: Patients with persistent disease shared around 2,700 public clonotypes, outpacing the roughly 970 shared by new patients.

As for time point: persistent/refractory GD, antithyroid drugs over 5 years with positive TRAb. TCR sequences were obtained from RNA taken from PBMCs. It was an endocrinology department in Xi'an, China, that provided the patients. Arm-PCR of CDR3 regions with iRepertoire HTBI primers generated TCR beta libraries. TCRdb re-called the multiplex PCR reads through MiXCR, storing one row per CDR3 protein. Among roughly 400,000 distinct CDR3 sequences, less than 25% were seen once, and the ten largest hold 20%. This clonotype was seen only once. Its matching antigen is unknown. The source is a female donor with Graves disease. This specimen consisted of peripheral blood mononuclear cells (PBMCs), obtained when the disease was refractory, from a patient treated with antithyroid drugs.

The CDR3 sequence: CASSTGTSGGNIQYF. DNA for the CDR3: TGTGCCAGTAGTACCGGGACTAGCGGCGGAAACATTCAGTACTTC. The chain has TRBV19 and TRBJ2-4; 11 bases line up with TRBD2. V shed 4 bases and J 6 bases; nucleotides not matched to a gene: 5. CDR3 size: 15 residues. Germline CDR1 and CDR2: LNHDA and SQIVND (reference sequence).